This T cell receptor beta chain appears in the sequencing data of a study of cytotoxic CD8 clonotypes in ibrutinib-treated CLL (dated by TCRdb to the early 2020s). Background for the entire study: The cohort included some 14 treatment-naive and under 13 relapsed/refractory patients; 17 to 18 were IGHV unmutated. Cryopreserved peripheral blood mononuclear cells were collected at three points: before therapy, at response, and at either sustained remission or disease progression. Samples averaged roughly 280,000 productive templates and just under 95,000 productive rearrangements. Samples at response were collected after a median of about 12 months of treatment, with a range of roughly 6 to 40 months. Longitudinal samples were available for about 30% of the roughly 86 trial participants. Partial responses were observed in about 25 patients and complete responses in 2; after a median follow-up of around 68 months, remission was maintained in 15 or so patients and progression was observed in some 12.

Study-level results and caveats: At baseline, clonality was higher than in age-matched healthy donors and showed a strong correlation with circulating CD8+ T-cell counts. Public clonotypes were rare and either contracted or stayed stable during treatment, and the rise in clonality at ibrutinib response reflected the expansion of private clonotypes. An increase in clonality was observed at ibrutinib response, with clonality remaining stable during sustained remission and falling back toward baseline at progression. Sampling times were not matched between patients in sustained remission and patients whose disease was progressing, and lymph node repertoires were not examined.

To note about this clone: There is no known antigen for this receptor. No clone much larger than this one lies a single base away; base qualities are absent.

A MiSeq instrument was used for deep resolution sequencing, which targeted depths ranging from 1 in 1 million up to 1 in 200,000 T cells, with coverage averaging 10x for each clonotype. TCR beta libraries were generated with the immunoSEQ hsTCRB Kit. Per the source publication's procedure: ImmunoSEQ Data Assistant and ImmunoSEQ Analyzer were used for data analysis, and V, D and J genes were assigned according to IMGT definitions. Clonality, which ranges from 0 to 1, was calculated by subtracting the normalized Shannon entropy of productive rearrangement frequencies from one. Only overrepresented clonotypes making up at least 0.05% of the repertoire of each patient were included in the public clonotype analysis. About a dozen repertoires from age-matched healthy donors, obtained from immuneACCESS, served as clonality controls. Imported from immuneACCESS, the table was reduced by TCRdb to in-frame sequences with V and J called. These copies leave out some clones; in studies compared against another copy, an unresolved V gene accounts for under half, and the cause of the remainder is not known. V, J and clone size are taken as reported in that table, and D and trimming were inferred from the DNA itself. Across this sample there are approximately 15,000 clones, with roughly 68% seen only once. The biggest ten clones account for roughly 12% of the sample.

Approximately 2 micrograms of genomic DNA were extracted from cryopreserved PBMCs for TCR beta library preparation. Longitudinal blood samples from CLL patients on ibrutinib monotherapy were analyzed using high-throughput TCR beta sequencing. The patients took part in an open-label, single-center phase 2 trial of ibrutinib monotherapy. Cut back by 1 base and 6 bases, the V and J ends lie 7 bases apart. The germline V gene yields MNHNS for CDR1 and SASEGT for CDR2. There are 12 amino acids in the CDR3, from cysteine to valine inclusive. Only the CDR3 DNA is retained, 36 bases long and in frame from the first base.

The origin of this receptor is a human donor with chronic lymphocytic leukemia. The chain links TRBV6-1 with TRBJ2-7; the D gene is unclear. This material consisted of PBMCs, taken before ibrutinib treatment. The nucleotide sequence reads as follows: TGTGCCAGCAGTGAAGGAAGAGGCGAGCAGTACGTC. Its protein product is CASSEGRGEQYV.